This TCR beta chain was documented in a study of cytomegalovirus exposure and HLA in healthy donors. Findings of the study overall: Researchers reportedly found TCR beta sequences accurately predicted most subjects' HLA-A and HLA-B alleles. What was likely a sequencing artifact was a cluster of highly shared sequence variants.

Primers: 60 Vbeta forward and 13 Jbeta reverse. As handled by the study authors: In a later analysis, approximately 73 million unique TCR beta chains included roughly 11 million shared by two or more donors. Generated by immunoSEQ multiplex PCR, the TCRdb table keeps only in-frame clones and is missing some. The DNA gave D and trimming, while V, J and clone size come from that table. The sample has 150,000 to 200,000 clones, roughly nine tenths seen once. For this clone: Its antigen is unidentified.

At sampling all donors were nominally healthy, likely with unrecorded immune exposures. V lost 7 bases, J lost 11 bases, and 4 bases stayed unmatched. CDR3 size: 10 residues. Germline CDR1 reads SGHTS; CDR2 reads YDEGEE. The chain joins TRBV5-8 to TRBJ1-1, with 8 bases lining up with TRBD1. This clonotype was sampled from a boy aged 2 to 10 in good health and CMV-seronegative. Sequenced material: PBMCs. The CDR3: CASRQGYAFF. CDR3 nucleotide sequence: TGTGCCAGCCGACAGGGGTACGCTTTCTTT. The full variable domain, rest sourced from reference TRBV5-8 and TRBJ1-1, is EAGVTQSPTHLIKTRGQQATLRCSPISGHTSVYWYQQALGLGLQFLLWYDEGEERNRGNFPPRFSGRQFPNYSSELNVNALELEDSALYLCASRQGYAFFGQGTRLTVV.